Each of the 14 T cell receptor beta chains below was sequenced from the same sample in a study of T cells in Graves' hyperthyroidism and ophthalmopathy. RNA transcripts yielded amplified TCR beta CDR3 regions. Carried out on the TCR CDR3, a first-round RT-PCR used the HTBI primer set. Via MiXCR, TCRdb re-called the multiplex PCR reads, giving one row per CDR3 protein. Of about 610,000 distinct CDR3 sequences listed, about a sixth are singletons. The specimen was blood. The receptors stem from a woman in her forties with Graves' ophthalmopathy.

A few counts support this clonotype. V gene TRBV15 combines with J gene TRBJ1-2; D gene ambiguous. This CDR3 comprises 14 residues. Trimming took off 6 bases at V and 5 bases at J, with 16 bases between the two ends. Germline values: CDR1 LNHNV, CDR2 YYDKDF (reference sequence). This CDR3 is CATSPKGRPYGYTF. The CDR3, as DNA: TGTGCCACCAGTCCGAAGGGCCGGCCGTATGGCTACACCTTC.

In its sample, this clonotype was seen a few times. This chain links TRBV5-1 with TRBJ2-5; 8 nucleotides line up with TRBD1. This CDR3 comprises 19 residues. Germline CDR1 reads SGHRS; CDR2 reads YFSETQ. J lost 8 bases, V lost 4 bases, and 25 bases had no gene match. The CDR3 is CASSHARGRLLGRGTTQYF. The CDR3 DNA reads as TGCGCCAGCAGCCACGCCAGGGGGCGTCTCCTTGGGCGCGGGACAACCCAGTACTTC. Looking up the rest from reference TRBV5-1 and TRBJ2-5 gives the full variable domain: KAGVTQTPRYLIKTRGQQVTLSCSPISGHRSVSWYQQTPGQGLQFLFEYFSETQRNKGNFPGRFSGRQFSNSRSEMNVSTLELGDSALYLCASSHARGRLLGRGTTQYFGPGTRLLVL.

This clonotype was counted ten times or more. The V call is TRBV12-3 or TRBV12-4, the J call TRBJ1-1; D remains unclear. V gave up 5 bases and J gave up 4 bases, with 5 bases separating them. The CDR3 is 11 amino acids. CDR3 DNA: TGTGCCAGCAGTGGATTCACTGAAGCTTTCTTT. Amino acid sequence: CASSGFTEAFF.

CDR3 nucleotide sequence: TGTGCCAGTAGACGTCGGGAGGGGTCGGGGAATGAGCAGTTCTTC. It encodes CASRRREGSGNEQFF. J is TRBJ2-1 and V is TRBV19; TRBD2 aligns across 8 bases. Germline CDR1 LNHDA, CDR2 SQIVND (reference sequence). V gave up 6 bases and J gave up 7 bases; unmatched junction bases: 11. The length of the CDR3 is 15 residues.

This chain connects TRBV19 to TRBJ2-1; 7 bases fit TRBD2. The V and J ends lost 3 bases and 5 bases, in that order; junction bases with no gene match: 4. This CDR3 contains 14 residues. Germline V gives CDR1 LNHDA, CDR2 SQIVND (reference sequence). This CDR3 is CASSMWEGNNEQFF. The CDR3 bases are TGTGCCAGTAGTATGTGGGAGGGGAACAATGAGCAGTTCTTC.

This clonotype was recorded many times. The V gene is TRBV6-5, the J gene TRBJ2-7; 7 positions match TRBD2. With 2 bases clipped from V and 2 bases from J, the junction kept 9 bases outside the gene matches. Germline CDR1 is MNHEY and CDR2 is SVGAGI. The CDR3 is made up of 16 amino acids. CDR3 nucleotides: TGTGCCAGCAGTTACGACGCGGGAGTCAATCCCTACGAGCAGTACTTC. Amino acids: CASSYDAGVNPYEQYF.

This clonotype was seen ten or more times. The chain joins TRBV30 to TRBJ1-6; the D gene is possibly TRBD1 (5 bases). Per the germline V gene, CDR1 is GTSNPN and CDR2 is SVGIG (reference sequence). The V and J ends lost 2 bases and 3 bases respectively, with 14 bases between them. The CDR3 has 16 residues. The CDR3 is CAWSQPRGYYNSPLHF. CDR3 sequence (DNA): TGTGCCTGGAGTCAACCTCGGGGCTACTATAATTCACCCCTCCACTTT.

This chain connects TRBV27 to TRBJ2-6, with D perhaps TRBD2 (5 bases). Germline CDR1 is MNHEY and CDR2 is SMNVEV (reference sequence). V was cut by 5 bases and J by 3 bases, with 11 bases left in between. The CDR3 totals 15 residues. CDR3 bases: TGTGCCAGCAGTCCCTGGGGAGTTGGGGCCAACGTCCTGACTTTC. This translates into CASSPWGVGANVLTF. Combining the CDR3 with reference TRBV27 and TRBJ2-6 gives the whole variable domain EAQVTQNPRYLITVTGKKLTVTCSQNMNHEYMSWYRQDPGLGLRQIYYSMNVEVTDKGDVPEGYKVSRKEKRNFPLILESPSPNQTSLYFCASSPWGVGANVLTFGAGSRLTVL.

There are many counts of this clonotype. The chain couples TRBV10-3 to TRBJ2-1; D is undetermined. Trimming took off 3 bases at V and 4 bases at J, with 7 bases between the two ends. Germline V gene lookup returns CDR1 ENHRY and CDR2 SYGVKD. The CDR3 loop spans 13 amino acids. CDR3 protein: CAISEPTYNEQFF. CDR3 DNA sequence: TGTGCCATCAGTGAACCGACGTACAATGAGCAGTTCTTC.

There are a few counts of this clonotype. The rearrangement links TRBV10-3 to TRBJ2-3; the D gene could be TRBD1 or TRBD2 (5 bases each). CDR3 length: 17 residues. V dropped 6 bases and J dropped 2 bases, with 21 bases sitting between them. Germline CDR1 is ENHRY and CDR2 is SYGVKD. CDR3 coding DNA: TGTGCCATCAGCGAGGCCCTCCCCGGGGCCTTCACAGATACGCAGTATTTT. This gives the protein CAISEALPGAFTDTQYF.

V usage is TRBV27 and J usage is TRBJ2-7; D tentatively fits TRBD1 or TRBD2 (5 bases each). V lost 2 bases to trimming and J lost 2 bases, with 13 bases between them. This CDR3 has 15 residues. CDR1 and CDR2 from the germline V gene are MNHEY and SMNVEV (reference sequence). The chain's CDR3 is CASSLQRDLPYEQYF. CDR3 nucleotides: TGTGCCAGCAGTTTACAGAGGGACCTTCCCTACGAGCAGTACTTC.

The V gene is TRBV11-2, the J gene TRBJ1-5; no firm D call. Trimming removed 2 bases from V and 6 bases from J, with 14 bases in between. The germline V gene has CDR1 SGHAT and CDR2 FQNNGV. The CDR3 runs to 15 residues. CDR3 sequence reads: CASSLREGRIQPQHF. Here the CDR3 DNA reads TGTGCCAGCAGCTTAAGGGAAGGTCGGATTCAGCCCCAGCATTTT.

This clonotype was seen repeatedly, ten times or more. The CDR3 sequence is CASISPGGKGFEKLFF. For the CDR3, the DNA is TGTGCCAGCATCTCCCCCGGGGGAAAAGGGTTCGAAAAACTGTTTTTT. The V gene is TRBV6-1, the J gene TRBJ1-4; D is possibly TRBD1 (5 bases). This CDR3 region has 16 residues. Trimming took 7 bases from V and 8 from J, leaving 23 bases between them. The germline CDR1 and CDR2 sequences are MNHNS and SASEGT.

V gene TRBV12-3 or TRBV12-4 combines with J gene TRBJ2-5; either TRBD1 or TRBD2 may supply D (6 bases each). V lost 1 base and J 4 bases, leaving 16 bases between the germline ends. The CDR3 contains 16 residues. For the CDR3, the DNA is TGTGCCAGCAGTTTAGTCTATAGGGGGGCGGGAGAGACCCAGTACTTC. Amino acid sequence: CASSLVYRGAGETQYF.